This T cell receptor (beta chain) was recovered during a study of shared clonotypes between healthy human individuals. Genomic DNA of every subset was divided equally among multiple immunoSEQ plates. Some clones are missing from TCRdb's copy, which holds only in-frame ones; the method was immunoSEQ multiplex PCR. The sample records millions of clones, around 94% being singletons. The V gene's germline CDR1 is SGHRS and CDR2 YFSETQ. There are 16 residues in the CDR3. V lost 5 bases and J lost 1, with 13 bases in between. This sequence was found in a man aged 18 to 35 in good health. This chain joins TRBV5-1 and TRBJ2-6, with D possibly being TRBD1 (5 bases). The sequencing input was naive CD4+ T cells sorted from blood. Subset in this sample: CD45RA+ positively selected. The CDR3 reads CASRPTSGSGANVLTF. The CDR3 region has the DNA TGCGCCAGCAGACCTACGTCAGGGTCTGGGGCCAACGTCCTGACTTTC.